This is a list of T cell receptor beta chains from one sample in a study of T cell repertoires in cytomegalovirus infection. Their recognized antigens are unknown. TCRdb itself ran the reads through MiXCR, one entry per CDR3 protein. This sample carries about 740,000 distinct CDR3 sequences, around 35% of them seen once, and the ten largest clones take over 15%. This material consisted of cultured PBMCs, taken from culture after CMV antigen stimulation. These receptor sequences come from a human donor in good health (CMV status not recorded). Some clones in this sample may be carry-over from other donors' samples. Each CDR3 is given with its conserved first and last residue. Each record gives: J gene, clone size, D gene, V gene, CDR3 protein, CDR3 DNA. D genes are given only for firm matches. Clone size, where shown, is once, few, many, or a class for clones that have expanded.

J: TRBJ1-1; size: NA; D: NA; V: TRBV20-1; CDR3: CSAGSQENTEAFF; DNA: TGCAGTGCTGGGTCGCAGGAAAACACTGAAGCTTTCTTT
J: TRBJ2-1; size: NA; D: NA; V: TRBV7-9; CDR3: CASSSLNWDTNEQFF; DNA: TGTGCCAGCAGCTCCTTGAATTGGGACACCAATGAGCAGTTCTTC
J: TRBJ1-6; size: NA; D: TRBD1; V: TRBV5-6; CDR3: CASSLDRVRSPLHF; DNA: TGTGCCAGCAGCCTCGACAGGGTCCGTTCACCCCTCCACTTT
J: TRBJ1-2; size: few; D: NA; V: TRBV28; CDR3: CASNLRERGYTF; DNA: TGTGCCAGCAATCTCAGGGAACGTGGCTACACCTTC
J: TRBJ2-1; size: NA; D: TRBD2; V: TRBV10-3; CDR3: CAISEFLAGAGDEQFF; DNA: TGTGCCATCAGTGAGTTCCTAGCGGGGGCCGGGGATGAGCAGTTCTTC
J: TRBJ1-2; size: NA; D: NA; V: TRBV19; CDR3: CASGTGGAGYTF; DNA: TGTGCCAGTGGGACTGGTGGGGCTGGCTACACCTTC
J: TRBJ1-1; size: few; D: NA; V: TRBV20-1; CDR3: CSARSALMNTEAFF; DNA: TGCAGTGCTAGATCAGCACTCATGAACACTGAAGCTTTCTTT
J: TRBJ1-4; size: NA; D: TRBD1; V: TRBV2; CDR3: CASSGTGGVGKLFF; DNA: TGTGCCAGCAGTGGGACAGGGGGAGTTGGAAAACTGTTTTTT
J: TRBJ2-3; size: once; D: TRBD2; V: TRBV5-1; CDR3: CASSAGLARGGDTQYF; DNA: TGCGCCAGCAGCGCAGGACTAGCTCGGGGAGGGGATACGCAGTATTTT
J: TRBJ1-6; size: NA; D: NA; V: TRBV20-1; CDR3: CSARGSGAYNSPLHF; DNA: TGCAGTGCTAGGGGATCGGGGGCTTATAATTCACCCCTCCACTTT
J: TRBJ2-7; size: few; D: NA; V: TRBV4-2; CDR3: CASSQEQDYEQYF; DNA: TGTGCCAGCAGCCAAGAACAGGATTACGAGCAGTACTTC
J: TRBJ2-1; size: once; D: NA; V: TRBV27; CDR3: CASREDRSSYNEQFF; DNA: TGTGCCAGCAGGGAAGACAGGTCCTCCTACAATGAGCAGTTCTTC
J: TRBJ1-1; size: NA; D: TRBD1; V: TRBV10-3; CDR3: CAISIQGANTEAFF; DNA: TGTGCCATCAGTATCCAGGGGGCGAACACTGAAGCTTTCTTT
J: TRBJ2-1; size: NA; D: NA; V: TRBV7-2; CDR3: CASSLIGFLDNEQFF; DNA: TGTGCCAGCAGCTTAATTGGGTTCTTGGACAATGAGCAGTTCTTC
J: TRBJ1-6; size: NA; D: NA; V: TRBV6-1; CDR3: CASTAKWMNSPLHF; DNA: TGTGCCAGCACTGCAAAGTGGATGAATTCACCCCTCCACTTT
J: TRBJ1-5; size: NA; D: TRBD1; V: TRBV25-1; CDR3: CASSPATGTGDKPQHF; DNA: TGTGCCAGCAGTCCTGCGACCGGGACAGGGGACAAGCCCCAGCATTTT
J: TRBJ2-2; size: NA; D: NA; V: TRBV11-3; CDR3: CASSSHSSRELFF; DNA: TGTGCCAGCAGCTCCCATTCGAGCAGGGAGCTGTTTTTT
J: TRBJ2-5; size: NA; D: NA; V: TRBV19; CDR3: CATSKRMSQETQYF; DNA: TGTGCCACCTCTAAACGGATGTCCCAAGAGACCCAGTACTTC
J: TRBJ2-1; size: NA; D: TRBD2; V: TRBV27; CDR3: CASKSGLEDNEQFF; DNA: TGTGCCAGCAAGTCCGGACTAGAGGACAATGAGCAGTTCTTC
J: TRBJ1-1; size: few; D: TRBD1; V: TRBV12-3/TRBV12-4; CDR3: CASSLGTGTANTEAFF; DNA: TGTGCCAGCAGTTTAGGTACGGGGACAGCGAACACTGAAGCTTTCTTT
J: TRBJ2-7; size: few; D: TRBD1; V: TRBV7-2; CDR3: CASSYLPDRGNEQYF; DNA: TGTGCCAGCAGCTACCTACCAGACAGGGGGAACGAGCAGTACTTC
J: TRBJ2-5; size: few; D: TRBD2; V: TRBV4-2; CDR3: CASSSWEGVGRETQYF; DNA: TGTGCCAGCAGCTCGTGGGAGGGCGTCGGTCGAGAGACCCAGTACTTC
J: TRBJ2-3; size: NA; D: TRBD2; V: TRBV6-1; CDR3: CASNLRQTSGGPTDTQYF; DNA: TGTGCCAGCAACTTAAGGCAGACTAGCGGGGGCCCTACAGATACGCAGTATTTT
J: TRBJ1-4; size: few; D: NA; V: TRBV10-3; CDR3: CAISEGRPGEKLFF; DNA: TGTGCCATCAGTGAAGGCAGGCCTGGTGAAAAACTGTTTTTT
J: TRBJ2-4; size: many; D: NA; V: TRBV7-2; CDR3: CASSQPLEAGGNIQYF; DNA: TGTGCCAGCAGCCAGCCACTAGAGGCGGGCGGAAACATTCAGTACTTC
J: TRBJ1-5; size: NA; D: NA; V: TRBV7-9; CDR3: CASSLGSDRDQPQHF; DNA: TGTGCCAGCAGCTTAGGGTCTGACAGAGATCAGCCCCAGCATTTT
J: TRBJ2-7; size: few; D: TRBD1; V: TRBV6-5; CDR3: CASSTPGTGKGYEQYF; DNA: TGTGCCAGCAGTACCCCTGGGACAGGGAAAGGTTACGAGCAGTACTTC
J: TRBJ2-3; size: NA; D: NA; V: TRBV12-3/TRBV12-4; CDR3: CASRLSTGTQYF; DNA: TGTGCCAGCAGACTCTCCACGGGTACGCAGTATTTT
J: TRBJ1-2; size: NA; D: NA; V: TRBV20-1; CDR3: CSARGGSNYGYTF; DNA: TGCAGTGCCCGTGGAGGATCTAACTATGGCTACACCTTC
J: TRBJ2-7; size: few; D: NA; V: TRBV7-2; CDR3: CASSPRFGAEQYF; DNA: TGTGCCAGCAGCCCCCGCTTCGGGGCGGAGCAGTACTTC
J: TRBJ2-5; size: NA; D: NA; V: TRBV12-3/TRBV12-4; CDR3: CASSLGVGTETQYF; DNA: TGTGCCAGCAGTTTAGGAGTAGGGACCGAGACCCAGTACTTC